Listed here are 23 T cell receptor beta chains from one sample, sequenced in a study of cytomegalovirus exposure and HLA in healthy donors. Primers included in the PCR were 60 Vbeta and 13 Jbeta primers. The repertoire was sequenced with immunoSEQ multiplex PCR; TCRdb's copy has only in-frame clones and lacks some. The table shows about 110,000 clones, with 15% occurring only once. Sequencing used PBMCs. The source of these receptors is a woman younger than 35 in good health and CMV-seronegative.

This chain joins TRBV28 and TRBJ2-7; 13 bases line up with TRBD2. Germline values: CDR1 MDHEN, CDR2 SYDVKM. CDR3 length: 15 amino acids. Trimming cost V 1 base and J 4 bases; bases outside gene matches: 1. CDR3 in amino acids: CASSLLLAGGYEQYF. The CDR3 DNA follows: TGTGCCAGCAGTTTATTACTAGCGGGAGGGTACGAGCAGTACTTC.

This sequence joins TRBV28 and TRBJ2-3; no clear D. V was pared by 5 bases and J by 6 bases, with 9 bases between. Germline V gene lookup returns CDR1 MDHEN and CDR2 SYDVKM. CDR3 length equals 12 residues. The CDR3 DNA sequence: TGTGCCAGCAGTCCGCCACTGGATACGCAGTATTTT. It specifies CASSPPLDTQYF.

V is TRBV2 and J is TRBJ1-5; D not resolved. The CDR3 sequence is 13 residues long. The V gene's germline CDR1 is SNHLY and CDR2 FYNNEI. V was shortened by 6 bases and J by 5 bases, with 11 bases between the two germline ends. For the CDR3, the DNA is TGTGCCAGCAGACGATCGAGGGATCAGCCCCAGCATTTT. Protein product: CASRRSRDQPQHF.

The CDR3 DNA is TGTGCCAGCAGCCCAAGGACACTTTACGAGCAGTACTTC. It specifies CASSPRTLYEQYF. This chain uses TRBV7-2 with TRBJ2-7; D is perhaps TRBD1 (5 bases). V was shortened by 5 bases and J by 4 bases, with 12 bases between the two germline ends. Germline CDR1 reads SGHTA; CDR2 reads FQGNSA. CDR3 length: 13 amino acids. Filled out from reference TRBV7-2 and TRBJ2-7, the complete variable domain reads GAGVSQSPSNKVTEKGKDVELRCDPISGHTALYWYRQSLGQGLEFLIYFQGNSAPDKSGLPSDRFSAERTGGSVSTLTIQRTQQEDSAVYLCASSPRTLYEQYFGPGTRLTVT.

In this sample, this clone turned up a few times. The rearrangement links TRBV2 to TRBJ2-1; tentatively, D is TRBD1 (5 bases). Trimming stripped 5 bases from V and 10 bases from J, with 12 bases between. This CDR3 is built from 12 residues. Per the germline V gene, CDR1 is SNHLY and CDR2 is FYNNEI. The CDR3 loop reads CASSPLRTEQFF. The CDR3 coding sequence is TGTGCCAGCAGTCCGTTGCGGACAGAGCAGTTCTTC.

This clone came up a few times. The genes are TRBV6-1 and TRBJ2-3; D call uncertain. Germline values: CDR1 MNHNS, CDR2 SASEGT. Trimming shortened V by 5 bases and J by 6 bases, and 15 bases separated the two germline ends. The CDR3 runs to 14 residues. CDR3 loop: CASSPQPRSDTQYF. DNA of the CDR3: TGTGCCAGCAGTCCTCAACCTCGGTCGGATACGCAGTATTTT.

The gene calls are TRBV5-8 and TRBJ1-3, with 7 bases fitting TRBD1. Unmatched junction bases numbered 9, after V lost 4 bases and J lost 2 bases. The CDR3 has 16 amino acids. Germline CDR1 and CDR2: SGHTS and YDEGEE. CDR3 in amino acids: CASSGTTGITGNTIYF. The CDR3 DNA reads TGTGCCAGCAGCGGGACGACAGGGATTACTGGAAACACCATATATTTT.

V gene TRBV6-1 combines with J gene TRBJ2-1; TRBD1 aligns across 7 bases. After removal of 5 bases from V and 7 bases from J, the junction contained 8 bases not matched to a gene. The CDR3 covers 14 residues. The germline V gene has CDR1 MNHNS and CDR2 SASEGT. CDR3 sequence reads: CASSLYTGENEQFF. CDR3 nucleotide sequence: TGTGCCAGCAGTTTATATACAGGGGAAAATGAGCAGTTCTTC.

This clone was detected only a few times. The chain uses TRBV27 and TRBJ2-2, with 11 bases fitting TRBD1. Losses at the gene ends were 4 bases for V and 5 bases for J; bases not matched to a gene: 3. CDR1 and CDR2 (germline): MNHEY, SMNVEV (reference sequence). CDR3 length: 15 amino acids. In DNA, the CDR3 is TGTGCCAGCAGTTGGACAGGGGGCCGAACCGGGGAGCTGTTTTTT. The encoded protein is CASSWTGGRTGELFF.

This clone came up many times. The genes are TRBV7-2 and TRBJ2-2, with 7 bases matching TRBD2. V lost 0 bases, J lost 3 bases, and 1 base stayed unmatched. CDR3 length: 15 residues. Germline-derived CDR1 and CDR2 are SGHTA and FQGNSA. CDR3 sequence: CASSLAGGYTGELFF. The CDR3 DNA reads TGTGCCAGCAGCTTAGCGGGGGGGTACACCGGGGAGCTGTTTTTT.

The chain is built from TRBV6-6 and TRBJ2-7; 9 nucleotides agree with TRBD1. The CDR3 runs to 16 residues. V shed 2 bases, J shed 5 bases, and the junction held 10 bases outside the gene matches. Germline V CDR1 and CDR2: MNHNY, SVGAGI (reference sequence). CDR3 in DNA: TGTGCCAGCAGTTACCCCTCGGGGACAGGGTCCCACGAGCAGTACTTC. Its protein product is CASSYPSGTGSHEQYF.

This clone was counted only a few times. The rearrangement joins TRBV27 to TRBJ1-1; 7 nucleotides agree with TRBD1. With 2 bases clipped from V and 2 bases from J, the junction kept 8 bases outside the gene matches. Germline V gives CDR1 MNHEY, CDR2 SMNVEV (reference sequence). The CDR3 extends over 16 amino acids. For the CDR3, the DNA is TGTGCCAGCAGTTTACGGGCGAGACAGGGAAACACTGAAGCTTTCTTT. This gives the protein CASSLRARQGNTEAFF.

The chain employs TRBV29-1 and TRBJ1-1, with no clear D. The CDR3 totals 11 residues. The ends were cut back, 5 bases at V and 8 bases at J, with 12 bases in the middle. Germline CDR1 and CDR2: SQVTM and ANQGSEA. The CDR3 protein is CSVLVTEEAFF. DNA of the CDR3: TGCAGCGTTCTCGTAACAGAAGAAGCTTTCTTT.

The genes are TRBV7-6 and TRBJ2-7, with a possible D match to TRBD1 (6 bases). This CDR3 comprises 13 residues. The germline gives CDR1 SGHVS, CDR2 FNYEAQ. V was pared by 2 bases and J by 2 bases, with 7 bases between. The CDR3 DNA sequence: TGTGCCAGCAGCTTACGGGACACCTACGAGCAGTACTTC. Amino acids: CASSLRDTYEQYF.

With respect to this clone: At one boundary the junction diverges from the germline segment, which might be a read error. V usage is TRBV4-1 and J usage is TRBJ1-5; D is unresolved. CDR1 and CDR2 (germline): MGHRA, YSYEKL. The CDR3 is 14 residues long. As DNA, the CDR3 is TGCGCCAGCAGGCAAGGCAACTCGCGTCAGCCCCAGCATTTT. Residues: CASRQGNSRQPQHF.

The gene calls are TRBV9 and TRBJ2-7; D is possibly TRBD1 (5 bases). V was trimmed by 4 bases and J by 4 bases, leaving 21 bases between them. The CDR3 is 16 residues long. Germline V gives CDR1 SGDLS, CDR2 YYNGEE. The CDR3 is CASSNRQFSDGYEQYF. In DNA, the CDR3 is TGTGCCAGCAGCAATCGACAGTTTTCCGACGGATACGAGCAGTACTTC.

This chain joins TRBV5-4 and TRBJ2-3; D might be TRBD2 (6 bases). The CDR3 has 15 residues. V was cut by 4 bases and J by 0 bases, with 12 bases left in between. The germline V gene has CDR1 SGHNT and CDR2 YYREEE (reference sequence). CDR3 in amino acids: CASSIGTPSTDTQYF. Written as DNA, the CDR3 is TGTGCCAGCAGCATCGGGACTCCTAGCACAGATACGCAGTATTTT.

The chain uses TRBV28 and TRBJ1-2; 9 positions agree with TRBD1. CDR3 size: 16 residues. Trimming cost V 3 bases and J 5 bases; bases outside gene matches: 10. CDR1 and CDR2 (germline): MDHEN, SYDVKM. CDR3 nucleotides: TGTGCCAGCAGTTTTGGGGTACAGGGGGCGGGTTATGGCTACACCTTC. It codes for CASSFGVQGAGYGYTF.

This clone turned up a few times. The V and J genes are TRBV14 and TRBJ2-1; D perhaps matches TRBD1 (5 bases). Trimming cost V 2 bases and J 15 bases, with 14 bases left between them. Looked up from germline, CDR1 is SGHDN and CDR2 is FVKESK. The length of the CDR3 is 12 residues. The CDR3 DNA follows: TGTGCCAGCAGCCAAACTCAAGGGGTTCTGTTCTTC. As protein: CASSQTQGVLFF.

There are a few counts of this clone. This sequence joins TRBV7-9 and TRBJ2-4; TRBD2 agrees at 9 bases. V lost 8 bases to trimming and J lost 1 base; unmatched junction nucleotides: 18. Germline V CDR1 and CDR2: SEHNR, FQNEAQ (reference sequence). The CDR3 contains 19 residues. The chain's CDR3 is CASGPTPAGGWGAKNIQYF. DNA for the CDR3: TGTGCCAGCGGCCCTACCCCAGCGGGGGGTTGGGGGGCCAAAAACATTCAGTACTTC.

This clone has only a few counts. The CDR3 loop is CASSSRLAGFQETQYF. The CDR3 nucleotides read TGTGCCAGCAGTTCCCGACTAGCGGGGTTCCAAGAGACCCAGTACTTC. The rearrangement links TRBV27 to TRBJ2-5; 11 nucleotides match TRBD2. V gave up 4 bases and J gave up 1 base; unmatched junction bases: 5. The CDR3 has 16 amino acids. Germline V gene sequence: CDR1 MNHEY, CDR2 SMNVEV (reference sequence).

This clone was detected a few times. V usage is TRBV5-1 and J usage is TRBJ2-5; D is perhaps TRBD2 (5 bases). The CDR3 runs to 13 residues. Per germline, CDR1 SGHRS and CDR2 YFSETQ. Deletions cut 6 bases from V and 1 base from J, with 10 bases between. The CDR3 sequence is CASTEGGQETQYF. As DNA, the CDR3 is TGCGCCAGCACGGAAGGAGGCCAAGAGACCCAGTACTTC.

This clone was observed a few times. The chain joins TRBV4-1 to TRBJ2-3, with 10 bases lining up with TRBD2. The CDR3 has 15 amino acids. Trimming cost V 4 bases and J 5 bases; bases outside gene matches: 6. Germline V gene data show CDR1 as MGHRA and CDR2 as YSYEKL. This chain's CDR3 is CASSRLAGALDTQYF. The CDR3 region has the DNA TGCGCCAGCAGCCGCCTAGCGGGGGCACTAGATACGCAGTATTTT.